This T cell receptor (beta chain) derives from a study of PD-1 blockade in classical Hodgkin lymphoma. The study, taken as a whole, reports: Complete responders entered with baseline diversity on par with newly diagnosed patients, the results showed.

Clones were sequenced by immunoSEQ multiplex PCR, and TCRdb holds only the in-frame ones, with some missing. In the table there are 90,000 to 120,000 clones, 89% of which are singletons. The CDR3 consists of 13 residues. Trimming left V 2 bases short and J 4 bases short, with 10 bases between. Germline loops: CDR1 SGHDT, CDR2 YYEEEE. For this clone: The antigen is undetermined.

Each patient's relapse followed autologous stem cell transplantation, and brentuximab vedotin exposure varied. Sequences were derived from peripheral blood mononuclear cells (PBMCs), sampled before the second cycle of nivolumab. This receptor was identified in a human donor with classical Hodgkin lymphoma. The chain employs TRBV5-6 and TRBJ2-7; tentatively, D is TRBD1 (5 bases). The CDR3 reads CASSLVQEYEQYF. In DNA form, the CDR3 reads TGTGCCAGCAGCTTAGTACAGGAATACGAGCAGTACTTC.